The rows below give T cell receptor beta chains drawn from one sample of a study of follicular helper T cells after annual influenza vaccination. Measured with immunoSEQ multiplex PCR; TCRdb has only the in-frame clones, and not every one. The sample contains thousands of clones, roughly 90% of which appear only once. The sample in question was CXCR5+ CD38- circulating T follicular helper cells from blood, obtained 7 days after influenza vaccination. These receptors came from an adult who received the influenza vaccine. Each CDR3 is given with its conserved first and last residue. Fields, in order: clone size, J gene, D gene, CDR3 length, V gene, CDR3 protein, CDR3 DNA. The D gene is left open where the match is weak. Rows may omit the clone size; those that give it use once, few, many or a size class.

NA TRBJ2-5 NA 15 TRBV12-5 CASGSRTTQQETQYF TGTGCTAGTGGTAGCCGGACTACCCAACAAGAGACCCAGTACTTC
NA TRBJ1-4 NA 17 TRBV2 CASQTGTRAGTNEKLFF TGTGCCAGCCAAACCGGGACACGGGCTGGAACTAATGAAAAACTGTTTTTT
NA TRBJ2-7 TRBD1 15 TRBV28 CASRAGQGGLGGQYF TGTGCCAGCCGGGCGGGACAGGGTGGGTTAGGCGGGCAGTACTTC
once TRBJ1-1 NA 13 TRBV2 CASKLGPSNEAFF TGTGCCAGCAAATTGGGCCCTTCGAACGAAGCTTTCTTT
NA TRBJ2-3 TRBD1 15 TRBV5-6 CASSLDRGLADTQYF TGTGCCAGCAGCTTGGACAGGGGATTGGCAGATACGCAGTATTTT
NA TRBJ2-7 TRBD1 15 TRBV5-5 CASSLGQGQTYEQYF TGTGCCAGCAGCTTAGGACAGGGGCAAACCTACGAGCAGTACTTC
NA TRBJ2-2 TRBD2 16 TRBV14 CASSQRLLAGPGELFF TGTGCCAGCTCCCAGAGATTACTAGCGGGACCCGGGGAGCTGTTTTTT
NA TRBJ2-3 TRBD2 13 TRBV5-1 CASTSGSGDTQYF TGCGCCAGCACTAGCGGGTCGGGGGATACGCAGTATTTT
once TRBJ1-2 NA 13 TRBV7-9 CASSARESLGYTF TGTGCCAGCAGTGCGAGGGAGAGTTTGGGCTACACCTTC
NA TRBJ1-6 NA 15 TRBV6-1 CASSEKQNYNSPLHF TGTGCCAGCAGTGAAAAACAAAACTATAATTCACCCCTCCACTTT
NA TRBJ1-5 TRBD1 15 TRBV10-2 CASRPDRLGPQPQHF TGCGCCAGCAGACCGGACAGGTTGGGCCCTCAGCCCCAGCATTTT
NA TRBJ2-3 NA 16 TRBV6-1 CASSEWTEVSTDTQYF TGTGCCAGCAGTGAATGGACAGAGGTATCTACAGATACGCAGTATTTT
NA TRBJ2-4 NA 13 TRBV6-6 CASSYATKNIQYF TGTGCCAGCAGTTACGCTACCAAAAACATTCAGTACTTC